This T cell receptor (beta chain) stems from a study of blood T cells in healthy people across ages. The V gene end was trimmed by 3 bases and the J gene end by 8 bases; junction bases not matched to a gene: 13. The CDR3 extends over 16 amino acids. Germline CDR1 reads DFQATT; CDR2 reads SNEGSKA (reference sequence). The use of a sample-barcoded 5' primer and a J-beta primer mix characterized a second PCR of about 6 to 11 cycles. TCRdb independently ran MiXCR on the 5' RACE reads; one entry per CDR3 protein. The table shows roughly 1.4 million distinct CDR3 sequences, with approximately 60% occurring only once. Turning to this clonotype: Antigen unknown.

General observations from the study: Greater diversity and more naive CD4+ cells were seen in long-lived donors than in aged donors.

The clonotype comes from a man aged 18-30 years in good health. The chain employs TRBV20-1 and TRBJ1-6; 7 bases line up with TRBD1. The material sequenced was blood. CDR3 DNA: TGCAGTGCTAGTGCCCCCAGGGGGATAAGGGATTCACCCCTCCACTTT. Amino acid sequence: CSASAPRGIRDSPLHF.